Each of the 11 T cell receptor beta chains below was sequenced from the same sample in a study of control samples from healthy donors and cancer patients (dated by TCRdb to the early 2020s). The library was obtained by the immunoSEQ multiplex PCR assay. Imported from immuneACCESS, the table was reduced by TCRdb to in-frame sequences with V and J called. These copies leave out some clones; in studies compared against another copy, an unresolved V gene accounts for under half, and the cause of the remainder is not known. The sample data list 260,000 or so clones, and roughly four fifths of these were observed just once. The ten largest clones add up to about 14% of the sample. Sequenced input: PBMCs. The source is a woman aged 55-69 years with lung cancer.

The chain employs TRBV5-1 and TRBJ2-1; D uncertain. Germline V CDR1 and CDR2: SGHRS, YFSETQ. V was cut by 0 bases and J by 9 bases, with 7 bases left in between. This CDR3 contains 12 residues. As DNA, the CDR3 is TGCGCCAGCAGCTTGGCCGGACGTGAGCAGTTCTTC. Translation: CASSLAGREQFF.

J is TRBJ1-2 and V is TRBV6-1; no firm D call. The ends were cut back, 2 bases at V and 2 bases at J, with 6 bases in the middle. The CDR3 is made up of 13 amino acids. The germline CDR1 and CDR2 sequences are MNHNS and SASEGT. Here the CDR3 DNA reads TGTGCCAGCAGTGAACTGTCCAACTATGGCTACACCTTC. It translates to CASSELSNYGYTF.

This chain joins TRBV6-6 and TRBJ1-1, with D hard to call. The V and J ends lost 6 bases and 1 base respectively, with 12 bases between them. CDR1 is MNHNY, CDR2 SVGAGI, per germline (reference sequence). This CDR3 spans 14 amino acids. The CDR3 nucleotides read TGTGCCAGCAGCCAAGTCCGAGGGAACACTGAAGCTTTCTTT. Its protein is CASSQVRGNTEAFF.

The chain couples TRBV28 to TRBJ1-5; D might be TRBD1 (5 bases). The CDR3 sequence is 13 residues long. V dropped 2 bases and J dropped 11 bases, with 13 bases sitting between them. Germline values: CDR1 MDHEN, CDR2 SYDVKM. CDR3 DNA sequence: TGTGCCAGCAGTTTAGGCGGGGGACGGACCCAGCATTTT. The encoded protein is CASSLGGGRTQHF. The full variable domain, rest sourced from reference TRBV28 and TRBJ1-5, is DVKVTQSSRYLVKRTGEKVFLECVQDMDHENMFWYRQDPGLGLRLIYFSYDVKMKEKGDIPEGYSVSREKKERFSLILESASTNQTSMYLCASSLGGGRTQHFGDGTRLSIL.

The chain is built from TRBV29-1 and TRBJ2-3; 14 nucleotides match TRBD2. Trimming at V came to 6 bases and at J to 5 bases, leaving 7 bases not matched to a gene. Germline CDR1 SQVTM, CDR2 ANQGSEA. CDR3 length: 15 amino acids. CDR3 sequence (DNA): TGCAGCGTCGGGACTAGCGGGAGTGGGGGAGATACGCAGTATTTT. This gives the protein CSVGTSGSGGDTQYF.

This sequence joins TRBV28 and TRBJ1-2, with 7 bases matching TRBD1. V lost 5 bases and J lost 6; bases outside the gene matches: 3. Germline loops: CDR1 MDHEN, CDR2 SYDVKM. The CDR3 is 12 amino acids. CDR3: CASSPDRDGYTF. The CDR3 DNA reads TGTGCCAGCAGTCCCGACAGGGATGGCTACACCTTC.

The V gene is TRBV5-1, the J gene TRBJ1-5; no definite D call. V was cut by 4 bases and J by 2 bases, with 13 bases left in between. The CDR3 totals 15 residues. Per germline, CDR1 SGHRS and CDR2 YFSETQ. This CDR3 is CASSPSGDRNQPQHF. CDR3 bases: TGCGCCAGCAGCCCGAGTGGGGATCGCAATCAGCCCCAGCATTTT.

The V call is TRBV18, the J call TRBJ2-7; 10 bases match TRBD1. V was pared by 5 bases and J by 5 bases, with 6 bases of the junction left unmatched. The germline V gene has CDR1 KGHSH and CDR2 LQKENI. The CDR3 covers 14 residues. CDR3 sequence reads: CASSTGQGDNEQYF. The CDR3 DNA sequence: TGTGCCAGCTCAACCGGACAGGGGGACAACGAGCAGTACTTC.

The chain couples TRBV6-4 to TRBJ2-2; D gene uncertain. The V end lost 3 bases, the J end lost 5 bases, and 7 bases lay between the germline ends. This CDR3 is 13 amino acids long. The V gene's germline CDR1 is MRHNA and CDR2 SNTAGT. The CDR3 here is CASSEWVTGELFF. CDR3 bases: TGTGCCAGCAGTGAATGGGTAACCGGGGAGCTGTTTTTT.

The V call is TRBV7-2, the J call TRBJ2-2; a possible D gene is TRBD2 (6 bases). Trimming removed 5 bases at V and 4 bases at J, with 23 bases between. The V gene's germline CDR1 is SGHTA and CDR2 FQGNSA. The CDR3 extends over 18 amino acids. CDR3 loop: CASSPGPGRGIGTGELFF. In DNA form, the CDR3 reads TGTGCCAGCAGCCCCGGTCCTGGTCGGGGGATAGGCACCGGGGAGCTGTTTTTT.

At least ten counts were recorded for this clone. The V gene is TRBV7-2, the J gene TRBJ2-3, with D perhaps matching TRBD2 (5 bases). This CDR3 region has 16 residues. V lost 4 bases, J lost 0 bases, and 14 bases lay in between. From germline, CDR1 is SGHTA and CDR2 FQGNSA. The CDR3 spells CASSSPRTPSTDTQYF. In DNA form, the CDR3 reads TGTGCCAGCAGCTCCCCTCGGACTCCTAGCACAGATACGCAGTATTTT.